What follows are 9 T cell receptor beta chains derived from one specimen sequenced in a study of blood T cell repertoires in COVID-19. Generated by immunoSEQ multiplex PCR, the TCRdb table keeps only in-frame clones and is missing some. The sample includes some 320,000 clones, roughly 91% seen only once; the top ten take approximately 2.9%. The source material was PBMCs or T cells enriched from blood (not recorded which). The receptors were sampled from a woman between 50 and 59 years old who had been exposed to COVID-19.

The chain uses TRBV30 and TRBJ2-7; D is uncertain. The CDR3 contains 14 residues. Germline CDR1 reads GTSNPN; CDR2 reads SVGIG (reference sequence). V was pared by 4 bases and J by 0 bases, with 13 bases between. The chain's CDR3 is CAWNMQVSSYEQYF. CDR3 sequence (DNA): TGTGCCTGGAATATGCAGGTGAGCTCCTACGAGCAGTACTTC.

This chain uses TRBV5-6 with TRBJ2-7; TRBD1 might be the D (6 bases). The CDR3 covers 14 residues. Germline V CDR1 and CDR2: SGHDT, YYEEEE. V was clipped by 3 bases and J by 4 bases, with 14 bases between them. The CDR3: CASSWETQGYEQYF. The DNA for the CDR3 is TGTGCCAGCAGCTGGGAGACACAGGGTTACGAGCAGTACTTC.

The rearrangement links TRBV7-9 to TRBJ1-1, with D unresolved. Trimming stripped 4 bases from V and 5 bases from J, with 17 bases between. CDR1 and CDR2 (germline): SEHNR, FQNEAQ (reference sequence). The CDR3 has 15 amino acids. CDR3 nucleotides: TGTGCCAGCAGCTCCAAGAGGGTCGGGATAACTGAAGCTTTCTTT. Its protein is CASSSKRVGITEAFF.

The rearrangement joins TRBV27 to TRBJ1-6, with D perhaps TRBD1 (6 bases). Germline-derived CDR1 and CDR2 are MNHEY and SMNVEV (reference sequence). The CDR3 totals 15 residues. Between the trimmed V and J ends, which lost 5 bases and 7 bases, there was a span of 15 bases. The DNA of the CDR3 is TGTGCCAGCAGTCTCGAGAACAGGGAAAATTCACCCCTCCACTTT. It specifies CASSLENRENSPLHF.

The genes are TRBV19 and TRBJ1-6; 7 nucleotides match TRBD1. In germline, CDR1 is LNHDA, CDR2 SQIVND (reference sequence). V trimming: 4 bases; J trimming: 7 bases; junction bases outside the gene matches: 7. The CDR3 is 15 residues long. The CDR3 DNA is TGTGCCAGTAGTACCCTACAGGGGCGGAATTCACCCCTCCACTTT. Protein: CASSTLQGRNSPLHF.

The rearrangement joins TRBV7-9 to TRBJ2-7; 9 bases fit TRBD1. V lost 5 bases to trimming and J lost 4 bases; unmatched junction nucleotides: 3. Per germline, CDR1 SEHNR and CDR2 FQNEAQ (reference sequence). The CDR3 has 13 residues. The CDR3 DNA is TGTGCCAGCAGCCCGGGACAGGGATACGAGCAGTACTTC. Amino acid sequence: CASSPGQGYEQYF.

This clone was picked up a small number of times. The CDR3 nucleotides are TGCGCCAGCAGCTTGGGAGACGAGCAGTACTTC. Translation gives CASSLGDEQYF. The chain links TRBV5-1 to TRBJ2-7; D is ambiguous. This CDR3 has 11 residues. Trimming removed 0 bases from V and 5 bases from J, with 3 bases in between. Per the germline V gene, CDR1 is SGHRS and CDR2 is YFSETQ.

The chain joins TRBV14 to TRBJ1-3, with D perhaps TRBD1 (6 bases). V was cut by 0 bases and J by 0 bases, with 15 bases left in between. Germline CDR1 SGHDN, CDR2 FVKESK. The CDR3 spans 18 residues. The CDR3 sequence is CASSQDRRRQVSGNTIYF. CDR3 sequence (DNA): TGTGCCAGCAGCCAAGATAGACGCCGACAGGTCTCTGGAAACACCATATATTTT. Full variable domain (remainder filled in from reference TRBV14 and TRBJ1-3): EAGVTQFPSHSVIEKGQTVTLRCDPISGHDNLYWYRRVMGKEIKFLLHFVKESKQDESGMPNNRFLAERTGGTYSTLKVQPAELEDSGVYFCASSQDRRRQVSGNTIYFGEGSWLTVV.

This chain joins TRBV7-2 and TRBJ2-7, with 11 bases matching TRBD2. Germline V lookup: CDR1 SGHTA, CDR2 FQGNSA. The CDR3 spans 13 residues. V lost 7 bases and J lost 1; bases outside the gene matches: 0. Here the CDR3 reads CASTSGGSYEQYF. In DNA form, the CDR3 reads TGTGCCAGCACTAGCGGGGGGTCCTACGAGCAGTACTTC.